Detailed here is one TCR beta chain. Germline CDR1 reads SGHAT; CDR2 reads FQNNGV. CDR3 length: 17 residues. With V trimmed by 0 bases and J by 0 bases, 5 bases remained unmatched. Original processing notes: Amplification from reference gene primers served as the basis for estimated nucleated cell counts. Libraries were prepared by immunoSEQ multiplex PCR; TCRdb keeps only in-frame clonotypes and omits some of them. The DNA was the basis for D and trimming; V, J and clone size are from that table. This sample has 25,000 to 35,000 clones, with roughly two thirds found just once. The data were taken from a study of blood T cell repertoires in COVID-19. The overall study: Whether acute or convalescent, the COVID-19 samples came from the United States, Italy and Spain. Nucleic acid was either cDNA or gDNA, and it came from T cells, B-cell-depleted T cells, or PBMCs.

What was sequenced was peripheral blood. The clonotype comes from a human donor in a cohort sampled during active COVID-19. This chain links TRBV11-2 with TRBJ2-5; 9 nucleotides match TRBD2. CDR3 residues: CASSLDPSGAYQETQYF. As DNA, the CDR3 is TGTGCCAGCAGCTTAGATCCTAGCGGGGCTTACCAAGAGACCCAGTACTTC.